Below are 16 T cell receptor beta chains sequenced from a single sample in a study of T cells in Graves' hyperthyroidism and ophthalmopathy. RNA transcripts yielded amplified TCR beta CDR3 regions. The TCR CDR3 was amplified in a first-round RT-PCR using the HTBI primer set. TCRdb re-called the multiplex PCR reads through MiXCR, storing one row per CDR3 protein. The data contain approximately 640,000 distinct CDR3 sequences, around 16% of them singletons. The sample consisted of blood. These receptors were collected from a man aged 45-65 years with Graves' hyperthyroidism.

This clonotype occurred many times. The chain uses TRBV29-1 and TRBJ1-1; D gene unclear. This CDR3 has 12 residues. Germline loops: CDR1 SQVTM, CDR2 ANQGSEA. V lost 4 bases and J lost 3, with 9 bases in between. The CDR3, as DNA: TGCAGCGTTGTGATCTGGGACACTGAAGCTTTCTTT. Its protein is CSVVIWDTEAFF.

In this sample, this clonotype turned up a few times. This chain connects TRBV28 to TRBJ1-3; D is uncertain. The CDR3 spans 15 residues. Trimming shortened V by 6 bases and J by 0 bases, and 12 bases separated the two germline ends. CDR1 is MDHEN, CDR2 SYDVKM, per germline. The CDR3, as DNA: TGTGCCAGCAGCCCCCGGAGCTACTCTGGAAACACCATATATTTT. Encoded protein: CASSPRSYSGNTIYF.

This clonotype was picked up a small number of times. V is TRBV6-2 or TRBV6-3 and J is TRBJ1-2; D not certain. Germline V lookup: CDR1 MNHEY, CDR2 SVGEGT. The CDR3 sequence is 14 residues long. V was trimmed by 0 bases and J by 1 base, leaving 6 bases between them. CDR3 protein: CASSYSAVNYGYTF. The CDR3 DNA reads TGTGCCAGCAGTTACTCGGCGGTTAACTATGGCTACACCTTC.

The chain joins TRBV29-1 to TRBJ1-1; no clear D. CDR1 and CDR2 from the germline V gene are SQVTM and ANQGSEA. V lost 0 bases and J 1 base, leaving 6 bases between the germline ends. The CDR3 has 13 residues. This chain's CDR3 is CSVEEGRNTEAFF. The CDR3 bases are TGCAGCGTTGAAGAGGGAAGGAACACTGAAGCTTTCTTT.

The chain recombines TRBV13 with TRBJ2-7, with 9 nucleotides matching TRBD1. The CDR3 loop spans 14 amino acids. The germline gives CDR1 PRHDT, CDR2 FYEKMQ (reference sequence). V trimming: 4 bases; J trimming: 6 bases; junction bases outside the gene matches: 7. The CDR3 sequence is CASSYGTGRSEQYF. The CDR3 DNA sequence: TGTGCCAGCAGCTACGGGACAGGGCGGTCCGAGCAGTACTTC.

V and J are TRBV24-1 and TRBJ2-3, with 7 bases lining up with TRBD1. Germline trimming cut 7 bases from V and 1 base from J; bases unmatched to any gene: 1. Germline V gene lookup returns CDR1 KGHDR and CDR2 SFDVKD. The CDR3 is 13 residues long. The CDR3, as DNA: TGTGCCACCAGAGGACAGGGCACAGATACGCAGTATTTT. It encodes CATRGQGTDTQYF.

The rearrangement links TRBV7-2 to TRBJ2-3; D possibly corresponds to TRBD2 (6 bases). V lost 2 bases and J 6 bases, leaving 12 bases between the germline ends. The CDR3 has 14 residues. Germline CDR1 reads SGHTA; CDR2 reads FQGNSA. This CDR3 reads CASSLYSGADTQYF. In nucleotides, the CDR3 is TGTGCCAGCAGCTTATATTCGGGAGCGGATACGCAGTATTTT.

Only a few counts were recorded for this clonotype. This may be a read error, as it is one base from a much larger clone. As the CDR3 is not closed by the conserved phenylalanine or tryptophan, this likely results from a read error. The chain links TRBV20-1 to TRBJ2-7, with 11 bases lining up with TRBD1. V lost 3 bases to trimming and J lost 3 bases; unmatched junction nucleotides: 4. Germline CDR1 reads DFQATT; CDR2 reads SNEGSKA (reference sequence). The CDR3 loop spans 14 amino acids. The chain's CDR3 is CSASGQGANYEQYS. The CDR3 DNA is TGCAGTGCTAGCGGACAGGGGGCTAACTACGAGCAGTACTCC.

This clonotype was counted at least ten times. The chain recombines TRBV7-2 with TRBJ2-7; no clear D gene. CDR1 and CDR2 from the germline V gene are SGHTA and FQGNSA. The CDR3 is 14 amino acids. Trimming stripped 8 bases from V and 6 bases from J, with 20 bases between. The CDR3, as DNA: TGTGCCAGCGTCCAAGACTGGCCTAGTGGCGAGCAGTACTTC. As protein: CASVQDWPSGEQYF. Filled out from reference TRBV7-2 and TRBJ2-7, the complete variable domain reads GAGVSQSPSNKVTEKGKDVELRCDPISGHTALYWYRQSLGQGLEFLIYFQGNSAPDKSGLPSDRFSAERTGGSVSTLTIQRTQQEDSAVYLCASVQDWPSGEQYFGPGTRLTVT.

This clonotype was seen ten or more times. This rearrangement joins TRBV19 to TRBJ2-5; TRBD2 matches at 10 bases. Germline V lookup: CDR1 LNHDA, CDR2 SQIVND (reference sequence). The CDR3 has 16 amino acids. Trimming took 3 bases from V and 1 from J; bases not matched to a gene: 5. DNA for the CDR3: TGTGCCAGTAGTATCTGGGCTAGCGGGGGCCAAGAGACCCAGTACTTC. It translates to CASSIWASGGQETQYF.

This clonotype was counted many times. This sequence joins TRBV15 and TRBJ2-1; 10 bases are a match to TRBD2. CDR1 and CDR2 (germline): LNHNV, YYDKDF (reference sequence). V was pared by 0 bases and J by 1 base, with 3 bases of the junction left unmatched. The CDR3 consists of 17 residues. CDR3 DNA sequence: TGTGCCACCAGCAGAGAACCTAGCGGGAGATCCTACAATGAGCAGTTCTTC. This translates into CATSREPSGRSYNEQFF.

The chain uses TRBV9 and TRBJ2-1; tentative D call: TRBD2 (7 bases). V was cut by 3 bases and J by 8 bases, with 15 bases left in between. The CDR3 totals 14 residues. From germline, CDR1 is SGDLS and CDR2 YYNGEE. CDR3 in amino acids: CASSAAGRGDEQFF. In DNA form, the CDR3 reads TGTGCCAGCAGCGCAGCGGGAAGGGGGGATGAGCAGTTCTTC.

This chain uses TRBV19 with TRBJ2-7; TRBD2 is a possible D gene (7 bases). CDR3 length: 15 residues. Germline V gene lookup returns CDR1 LNHDA and CDR2 SQIVND (reference sequence). The V and J ends lost 5 bases and 2 bases respectively, with 16 bases between them. In DNA form, the CDR3 reads TGTGCCAGTAGTCCCGACGGGGGGCGCACCTACGAGCAGTACTTC. Protein: CASSPDGGRTYEQYF.

This clonotype appeared many times. This rearrangement joins TRBV7-2 to TRBJ1-5, with TRBD1 matching over 10 bases. The CDR3 covers 16 residues. CDR1 and CDR2 (germline): SGHTA, FQGNSA. Trimming cost V 1 base and J 6 bases; bases outside gene matches: 6. CDR3 bases: TGTGCCAGCAGCTTAGGTCGGACAGGGGGAAGTCAGCCCCAGCATTTT. This gives the protein CASSLGRTGGSQPQHF.

Written as DNA, the CDR3 is TGTGCCAGTAGTCCAAGTATGAATCAGCCCCAGCATTTT. Amino acids: CASSPSMNQPQHF. J is TRBJ1-5 and V is TRBV19; no firm D call. The CDR3 covers 13 residues. Germline CDR1 is LNHDA and CDR2 is SQIVND (reference sequence). The V gene lost 5 bases and the J gene lost 4 bases, with 9 bases spanning the gap.

The chain recombines TRBV6-2 or TRBV6-3 with TRBJ2-7, with D possibly being TRBD1 (5 bases). V was cut by 2 bases and J by 5 bases, with 13 bases left in between. CDR1 is MNHEY and CDR2 is SVGEGT in the germline V gene. CDR3 size: 14 residues. CDR3 in amino acids: CASSYREGVNEQYF. In DNA form, the CDR3 reads TGTGCCAGCAGTTACAGGGAAGGGGTCAACGAGCAGTACTTC.